The 32 T cell receptor beta chains presented below share a single source sample, sequenced in a study of PD-1 blockade in classical Hodgkin lymphoma. Sequenced by immunoSEQ multiplex PCR; TCRdb stores in-frame clones only, minus some. Among about 35,000 clones, approximately 90% were seen once, and the ten largest hold approximately 0.2%. Stated time point: newly diagnosed, previously untreated cHL patient sample. Magnetic negative selection of thawed PBMCs was the method by which CD4+ T cells were purified. The sequenced sample consisted of CD4+ T cells from blood. The source of these receptors is a human donor with classical Hodgkin lymphoma.

The chain links TRBV5-4 to TRBJ2-1, with 7 positions matching TRBD2. V dropped 2 bases and J dropped 8; count of bases not matched to a gene: 16. The CDR3 length is 17 residues. Germline CDR1 SGHNT, CDR2 YYREEE (reference sequence). CDR3 residues: CASSFPLAVLNGDEQFF. CDR3 DNA: TGTGCCAGCAGCTTTCCTCTAGCGGTTCTCAATGGGGATGAGCAGTTCTTC.

CDR3 sequence reads: CASSPWAGTAKLFF. CDR3 sequence (DNA): TGTGCCAGCAGCCCCTGGGCAGGGACCGCAAAACTGTTTTTT. The chain recombines TRBV7-2 with TRBJ1-4; D perhaps matches TRBD1 (5 bases). This CDR3 is built from 14 residues. The germline V gene encodes CDR1 SGHTA and CDR2 FQGNSA. Trimming removed 5 bases from V and 10 bases from J, with 17 bases in between.

The CDR3: CASSPGLASYEQYF. The CDR3 DNA reads as TGTGCCAGCAGCCCGGGACTAGCCTCCTACGAGCAGTACTTC. The chain recombines TRBV11-2 with TRBJ2-7; 9 positions agree with TRBD2. The junction had 2 bases not matched to a gene; V was cut back by 5 bases and J by 0 bases. CDR3 length equals 14 residues. Germline V gene data show CDR1 as SGHAT and CDR2 as FQNNGV.

V and J are TRBV11-3 and TRBJ2-7; 7 bases are a match to TRBD2. CDR3 size: 14 residues. Trimming at V came to 1 base and at J to 0 bases, leaving 0 bases not matched to a gene. Germline V gene lookup returns CDR1 SGHNT and CDR2 YENEEA. In DNA form, the CDR3 reads TGTGCCAGCAGCTTAGGGGGGGGCTCCTACGAGCAGTACTTC. Its translation is CASSLGGGSYEQYF.

The V call is TRBV28, the J call TRBJ2-4; possible D gene TRBD1, 5 bases. Germline CDR1 reads MDHEN; CDR2 reads SYDVKM. This CDR3 comprises 11 residues. This chain's CDR3 is CASGYENIQYF. CDR3 DNA sequence: TGTGCTTCAGGGTACGAAAACATTCAGTACTTC.

The J gene is TRBJ2-7, the V gene TRBV28, with D possibly TRBD1 on 5 matching bases. V dropped 1 base and J dropped 2 bases, with 9 bases sitting between them. CDR1 is MDHEN and CDR2 is SYDVKM in the germline V gene. The CDR3 has 14 amino acids. The CDR3 loop is CASSLSRAPYEQYF. The CDR3 nucleotides are TGTGCCAGCAGTTTATCCAGGGCCCCCTACGAGCAGTACTTC.

The gene calls are TRBV5-1 and TRBJ2-7; TRBD1 might be the D (6 bases). The CDR3 extends over 15 amino acids. The V and J ends lost 6 bases and 7 bases respectively, with 23 bases between them. From germline, CDR1 is SGHRS and CDR2 YFSETQ. The CDR3 reads CASNEVGGTLGEQYF. As DNA, the CDR3 is TGCGCCAGCAACGAAGTCGGTGGGACACTCGGGGAGCAGTACTTC.

V is TRBV10-3 and J is TRBJ2-3; 7 bases fit TRBD1. Germline CDR1 is ENHRY and CDR2 is SYGVKD. V lost 4 bases, J lost 0 bases, and 7 bases stayed unmatched. The CDR3 runs to 16 residues. DNA for the CDR3: TGTGCCATCAGTGCCCGACAGGGTCAGAGCACAGATACGCAGTATTTT. Protein sequence: CAISARQGQSTDTQYF.

V and J are TRBV9 and TRBJ2-7; 8 positions agree with TRBD1. CDR1 is SGDLS and CDR2 is YYNGEE in the germline V gene. The CDR3 has 15 amino acids. After removal of 4 bases from V and 5 bases from J, the junction contained 11 bases not matched to a gene. This CDR3 is CASSQYLDRGHEQYF. Here the CDR3 DNA reads TGTGCCAGCAGCCAATACCTAGACAGGGGCCACGAGCAGTACTTC.

Only one count was recorded for this clone. The chain recombines TRBV10-3 with TRBJ2-3; 8 bases match TRBD1. The germline CDR1 and CDR2 sequences are ENHRY and SYGVKD. CDR3 length equals 13 residues. V dropped 6 bases and J dropped 4; count of bases not matched to a gene: 3. The CDR3 is CAIRTGEADTQYF. Written as DNA, the CDR3 is TGTGCCATCAGGACAGGGGAGGCAGATACGCAGTATTTT.

The rearrangement joins TRBV10-3 to TRBJ2-1, with 7 bases fitting TRBD1. Germline V gene data show CDR1 as ENHRY and CDR2 as SYGVKD. The length of the CDR3 is 11 residues. V trimming: 5 bases; J trimming: 10 bases; junction bases outside the gene matches: 2. The CDR3: CAISIRGEQFF. The CDR3 bases are TGTGCCATCAGTATCAGGGGGGAGCAGTTCTTC.

This rearrangement joins TRBV5-6 to TRBJ1-5; maybe TRBD1 (6 bases). Germline CDR1 reads SGHDT; CDR2 reads YYEEEE. The ends were cut back, 0 bases at V and 1 base at J, with 11 bases in the middle. This CDR3 comprises 16 residues. CDR3 region: CASSLGGQPSNQPQHF. The CDR3 coding sequence is TGTGCCAGCAGCTTGGGCGGACAGCCGAGCAATCAGCCCCAGCATTTT.

The DNA for the CDR3 is TGTGCCAGCTCACCAACCGGGACCACGAGGGTTTCCGGGGAGCTGTTTTTT. Translating gives CASSPTGTTRVSGELFF. The chain uses TRBV18 and TRBJ2-2; the D call may be TRBD1 or TRBD2 (5 bases each). CDR1 and CDR2 from the germline V gene are KGHSH and LQKENI. V lost 2 bases, J lost 6 bases, and 19 bases lay in between. This CDR3 has 17 amino acids.

The V call is TRBV19, the J call TRBJ1-5; D perhaps matches TRBD1 (6 bases). The CDR3 extends over 18 amino acids. CDR1 and CDR2 from the germline V gene are LNHDA and SQIVND (reference sequence). The V and J ends lost 4 bases and 4 bases respectively, with 23 bases between them. CDR3 nucleotides: TGTGCCAGTAGTAACCCTGGGCAGGGGCGAGGGTGGAATCAGCCCCAGCATTTT. Amino acids: CASSNPGQGRGWNQPQHF.

The gene calls are TRBV28 and TRBJ1-2; D not resolved. The CDR3 extends over 13 amino acids. V gave up 2 bases and J gave up 4 bases, with 8 bases separating them. From germline, CDR1 is MDHEN and CDR2 SYDVKM. The CDR3 DNA reads TGTGCCAGCAGTTTAGCGACACCCTATGGCTACACCTTC. This codes for CASSLATPYGYTF.

This clone has a single count. The chain uses TRBV18 and TRBJ1-5; no reliable D call. Per germline, CDR1 KGHSH and CDR2 LQKENI. This CDR3 is built from 13 residues. V lost 4 bases and J 6 bases, leaving 10 bases between the germline ends. CDR3 bases: TGTGCCAGCTCACAGGAGGGCGGTCAGCCCCAGCATTTT. It specifies CASSQEGGQPQHF.

CDR3 in DNA: TGCGCCAGCAGCCCGGGGGTCATCCAGGAGACCCAGTACTTC. Its protein product is CASSPGVIQETQYF. The J gene is TRBJ2-5, the V gene TRBV5-1; D perhaps matches TRBD2 (6 bases). V was cut by 4 bases and J by 5 bases, with 15 bases left in between. The CDR3 length is 14 residues. Germline-derived CDR1 and CDR2 are SGHRS and YFSETQ. Based on the CDR3 plus reference TRBV5-1 and TRBJ2-5, the full variable domain is KAGVTQTPRYLIKTRGQQVTLSCSPISGHRSVSWYQQTPGQGLQFLFEYFSETQRNKGNFPGRFSGRQFSNSRSEMNVSTLELGDSALYLCASSPGVIQETQYFGPGTRLLVL.

The chain couples TRBV19 to TRBJ1-4, with 7 bases aligning to TRBD1. Per the germline V gene, CDR1 is LNHDA and CDR2 is SQIVND (reference sequence). This CDR3 is 18 amino acids long. J gave up 4 bases and V 5 bases, and 16 bases lay outside the gene matches. The CDR3 DNA is TGTGCCAGTAGTTCATTCCCAATAGGGGGCGCGGGTAATGAAAAACTGTTTTTT. Amino acids: CASSSFPIGGAGNEKLFF.

J is TRBJ1-1 and V is TRBV7-9, with D unclear. CDR1 is SEHNR and CDR2 is FQNEAQ in the germline V gene (reference sequence). V lost 2 bases, J lost 5 bases, and 9 bases lay in between. The CDR3 contains 13 residues. CDR3 coding DNA: TGTGCCAGCAGCTTAATAGGGCCGACTGAAGCTTTCTTT. Protein product: CASSLIGPTEAFF.

The chain uses TRBV19 and TRBJ2-1, with D perhaps assigned TRBD1 or TRBD2 (5 bases each). The CDR3 is 15 amino acids. Per the germline V gene, CDR1 is LNHDA and CDR2 is SQIVND (reference sequence). V was pared by 3 bases and J by 8 bases, with 17 bases between. Here the CDR3 DNA reads TGTGCCAGTAGTATTGCCGGGGCCGGGGCTGATGAGCAGTTCTTC. Protein product: CASSIAGAGADEQFF.

The chain carries TRBV11-2 and TRBJ2-1; 8 nucleotides align to TRBD1. The J segment lost 0 bases and the V segment lost 3 bases, leaving 10 bases of the junction unmatched. The CDR3 runs to 18 residues. CDR1 SGHAT and CDR2 FQNNGV come from the germline V gene. CDR3 nucleotides: TGTGCCAGCAGCTTTATAGTTTCGGACAGGGTCTCCTACAATGAGCAGTTCTTC. This gives the protein CASSFIVSDRVSYNEQFF.

This clone has just a few counts. The V call is TRBV4-2, the J call TRBJ1-2; TRBD1 matches 7 bases. Germline V gives CDR1 LGHNA, CDR2 YNFKEQ. This CDR3 is 16 amino acids long. With 4 bases clipped from V and 4 bases from J, the junction kept 12 bases outside the gene matches. The CDR3 region is CASSRNDGQVGYGYTF. CDR3 nucleotides: TGTGCCAGCAGCCGGAACGACGGACAGGTTGGCTATGGCTACACCTTC.

The chain combines TRBV6-1 with TRBJ1-5, with unresolved D. Germline V gives CDR1 MNHNS, CDR2 SASEGT. The CDR3 loop spans 11 amino acids. V lost 2 bases and J lost 6, with 2 bases in between. The CDR3 nucleotides are TGTGCCAGCAGTGAAATTCAGCCCCAGCATTTT. The encoded protein is CASSEIQPQHF.

The chain recombines TRBV5-1 with TRBJ2-7; TRBD1 agrees at 7 bases. Germline loops: CDR1 SGHRS, CDR2 YFSETQ. CDR3 length equals 15 residues. V shed 2 bases, J shed 0 bases, and the junction held 5 bases outside the gene matches. The DNA for the CDR3 is TGCGCCAGCAGCTTTCAGACAGGGAGCTCCTACGAGCAGTACTTC. Translating gives CASSFQTGSSYEQYF.

The rearrangement links TRBV7-9 to TRBJ2-3; D tentatively reads TRBD1 or TRBD2 (5 bases each). This CDR3 is built from 16 residues. With 5 bases removed from V and 6 bases from J, the gap between germline ends came to 21 bases. The germline CDR1 and CDR2 sequences are SEHNR and FQNEAQ (reference sequence). CDR3 in amino acids: CASSLRISGTADTQYF. In DNA form, the CDR3 reads TGTGCCAGCAGCCTTCGGATTTCAGGGACCGCGGATACGCAGTATTTT.

The count of this clone is one. This chain joins TRBV18 and TRBJ2-7, with no clear D. V was pared by 4 bases and J by 5 bases, with 15 bases between. The CDR3 totals 14 residues. Germline lookup yields CDR1 KGHSH and CDR2 LQKENI. This chain's CDR3 is CASSQTPGSDEQYF. Here the CDR3 DNA reads TGTGCCAGCTCACAGACCCCGGGTTCCGACGAGCAGTACTTC.

V is TRBV2 and J is TRBJ1-5; 7 bases align to TRBD1. Germline V CDR1 and CDR2: SNHLY, FYNNEI. There are 16 residues in the CDR3. V dropped 7 bases and J dropped 3; count of bases not matched to a gene: 12. As DNA, the CDR3 is TGTGCCAGCACTGGCGCCAGGGGGAGCCTCAATCAGCCCCAGCATTTT. This translates into CASTGARGSLNQPQHF.

The CDR3 protein is CASSGRDISIWYF. The CDR3 nucleotides are TGTGCCAGCAGTGGACGGGACATCAGTATATGGTACTTC. The V call is TRBV6-5, the J call TRBJ2-7; tentatively, D is TRBD1 (6 bases). The CDR3 has 13 residues. CDR1 is MNHEY and CDR2 is SVGAGI in the germline V gene. V lost 5 bases and J lost 12, with 20 bases in between.

The genes are TRBV18 and TRBJ2-2, with D perhaps being TRBD1 or TRBD2 (5 bases each). V was clipped by 1 base and J by 3 bases, with 9 bases between them. The CDR3 is made up of 15 amino acids. Germline assignment: CDR1 KGHSH and CDR2 LQKENI. CDR3 coding DNA: TGTGCCAGCTCACCACGAGGGGCCGACACCGGGGAGCTGTTTTTT. It encodes CASSPRGADTGELFF.

The chain joins TRBV18 to TRBJ2-3; TRBD2 is a possible D gene (5 bases). Germline V gives CDR1 KGHSH, CDR2 LQKENI. The CDR3 extends over 15 amino acids. V lost 6 bases to trimming and J lost 6 bases, with 19 bases between them. The CDR3 DNA sequence: TGTGCCAGCTCCCAATACGGGAACGGTTATGATACGCAGTATTTT. Its protein product is CASSQYGNGYDTQYF.

J is TRBJ1-2 and V is TRBV2; no firm D call. The CDR3 is 13 residues long. Trimming left V 5 bases short and J 4 bases short, with 11 bases between. The V gene's germline CDR1 is SNHLY and CDR2 FYNNEI. The CDR3: CASSRTALYGYTF. The CDR3 DNA reads as TGTGCCAGCAGTCGGACGGCTCTCTATGGCTACACCTTC.

The rearrangement joins TRBV11-3 to TRBJ1-1, with D perhaps TRBD1 (6 bases). The CDR3 totals 13 residues. V was clipped by 5 bases and J by 4 bases, with 11 bases between them. Germline-derived CDR1 and CDR2 are SGHNT and YENEEA. CDR3 amino acids: CASSLQGSTEAFF. The DNA for the CDR3 is TGTGCCAGCAGCCTACAGGGCTCCACTGAAGCTTTCTTT. The whole variable domain, filled in from reference TRBV11-3 and TRBJ1-1, reads EAGVVQSPRYKIIEKKQPVAFWCNPISGHNTLYWYLQNLGQGPELLIRYENEEAVDDSQLPKDRFSAERLKGVDSTLKIQPAELGDSAVYLCASSLQGSTEAFFGQGTRLTVV.